Reported below is one T cell receptor (beta chain). Its target is unknown. These data come from a study of cytomegalovirus exposure and HLA in healthy donors. This CDR3 contains 17 residues. V was clipped by 4 bases and J by 2 bases; unmatched bases: 5. Germline CDR1 and CDR2: SGDLS and YYNGEE. Primers: 60 Vbeta forward and 13 Jbeta reverse. Sequenced by immunoSEQ multiplex PCR; TCRdb stores in-frame clones only, minus some. This sample's table has tens of thousands of clones. Study-wide findings and caveats: Presence/absence analyses took donor sequencing depth as roughly uniform.

The sequenced sample consisted of PBMCs. This sequence originates from a middle-aged woman in good health and CMV-seropositive. V is TRBV9 and J is TRBJ2-2; 13 bases agree with TRBD2. CDR3 DNA: TGTGCCAGCAGCCAGACTAGCGGGGGGCATAACACCGGGGAGCTGTTTTTT. Translated, it gives CASSQTSGGHNTGELFF.